This record covers a single TCR beta chain. TCRdb's table, derived via immunoSEQ multiplex PCR, lists solely in-frame clones and lacks some. The data show about 250,000 clones, approximately 88% seen once. Study members were between 18 and 89 years old and lived in 24 US regions. Self-reported history from a screening survey and questionnaire set each donor's cohort. From germline, CDR1 is SNHLY and CDR2 FYNNEI. The CDR3 loop spans 13 amino acids. V lost 6 bases, J lost 5 bases, and 11 bases lay in between. The data derive from a study of blood T cell repertoires in COVID-19. Study overall: Collection of acute and convalescent COVID-19 samples took place in the United States, Italy and Spain. The analysed material was cDNA or gDNA that came from T cells, B-cell-depleted T cells, or PBMCs.

The V call is TRBV2, the J call TRBJ1-5; D perhaps matches TRBD1 (6 bases). The sequence was obtained from a woman aged 40-49 years who had been exposed to COVID-19. The source material was PBMCs or T cells enriched from blood (not recorded which). The chain's CDR3 is CASRRDKDQPQHF. CDR3 DNA: TGTGCCAGCAGGAGGGACAAAGATCAGCCCCAGCATTTT. The full variable domain, rest sourced from reference TRBV2 and TRBJ1-5, is EPEVTQTPSHQVTQMGQEVILRCVPISNHLYFYWYRQILGQKVEFLVSFYNNEISEKSEIFDDQFSVERPDGSNFTLKIRSTKLEDSAMYFCASRRDKDQPQHFGDGTRLSIL.